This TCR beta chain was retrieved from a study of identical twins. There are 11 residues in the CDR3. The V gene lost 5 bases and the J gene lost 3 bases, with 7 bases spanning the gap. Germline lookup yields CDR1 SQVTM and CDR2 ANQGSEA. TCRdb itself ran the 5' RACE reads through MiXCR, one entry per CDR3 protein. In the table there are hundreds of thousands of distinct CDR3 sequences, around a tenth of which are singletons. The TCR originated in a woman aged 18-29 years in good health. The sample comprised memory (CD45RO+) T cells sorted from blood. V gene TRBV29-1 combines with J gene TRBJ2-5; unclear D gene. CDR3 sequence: CSVNSEETQYF. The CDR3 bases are TGCAGCGTTAACAGCGAAGAGACCCAGTACTTC.